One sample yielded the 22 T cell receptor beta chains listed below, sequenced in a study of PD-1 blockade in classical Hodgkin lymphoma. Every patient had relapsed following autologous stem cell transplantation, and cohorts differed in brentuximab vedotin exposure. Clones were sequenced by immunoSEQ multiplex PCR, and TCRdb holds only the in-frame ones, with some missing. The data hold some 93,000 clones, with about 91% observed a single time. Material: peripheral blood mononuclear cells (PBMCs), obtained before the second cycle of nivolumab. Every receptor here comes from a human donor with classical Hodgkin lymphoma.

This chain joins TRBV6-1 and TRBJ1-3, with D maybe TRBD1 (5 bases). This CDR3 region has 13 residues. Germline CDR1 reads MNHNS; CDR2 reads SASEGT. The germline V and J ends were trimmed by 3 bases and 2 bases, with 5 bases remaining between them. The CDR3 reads CASSDRAGNTIYF. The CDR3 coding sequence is TGTGCCAGCAGTGACAGGGCTGGAAACACCATATATTTT.

DNA for the CDR3: TGTGCCAGCAGTGAAGCTTGGGGTCGGGTGACCCAGTACTTC. Translating gives CASSEAWGRVTQYF. The genes are TRBV2 and TRBJ2-5; D call uncertain. The germline V and J ends were trimmed by 0 bases and 7 bases, with 12 bases remaining between them. The CDR3 is 14 amino acids. Germline CDR1 and CDR2: SNHLY and FYNNEI.

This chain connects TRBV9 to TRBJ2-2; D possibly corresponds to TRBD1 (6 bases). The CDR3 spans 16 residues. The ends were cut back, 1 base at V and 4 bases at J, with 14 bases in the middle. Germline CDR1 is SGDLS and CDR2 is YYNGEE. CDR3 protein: CASSVYAGGVTGELFF. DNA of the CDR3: TGTGCCAGCAGCGTATACGCTGGGGGCGTCACCGGGGAGCTGTTTTTT.

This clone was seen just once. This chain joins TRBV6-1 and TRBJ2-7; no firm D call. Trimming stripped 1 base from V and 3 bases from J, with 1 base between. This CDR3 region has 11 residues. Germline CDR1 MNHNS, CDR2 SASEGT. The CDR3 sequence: CASSEGYEQYF. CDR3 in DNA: TGTGCCAGCAGTGAAGGCTACGAGCAGTACTTC.

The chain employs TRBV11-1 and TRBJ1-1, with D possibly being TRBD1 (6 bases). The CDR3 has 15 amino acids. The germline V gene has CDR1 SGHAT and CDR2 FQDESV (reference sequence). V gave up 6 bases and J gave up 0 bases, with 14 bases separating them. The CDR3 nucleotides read TGTGCCAGCAGGCCCCAACAGGGATTGAACACTGAAGCTTTCTTT. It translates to CASRPQQGLNTEAFF.

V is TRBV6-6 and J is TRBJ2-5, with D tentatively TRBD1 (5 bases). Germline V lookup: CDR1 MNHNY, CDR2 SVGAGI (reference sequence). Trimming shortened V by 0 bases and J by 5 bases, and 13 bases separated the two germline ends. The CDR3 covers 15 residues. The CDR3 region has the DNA TGTGCCAGCAGTTACTCAGGGGCGGACGTCGAGACCCAGTACTTC. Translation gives CASSYSGADVETQYF.

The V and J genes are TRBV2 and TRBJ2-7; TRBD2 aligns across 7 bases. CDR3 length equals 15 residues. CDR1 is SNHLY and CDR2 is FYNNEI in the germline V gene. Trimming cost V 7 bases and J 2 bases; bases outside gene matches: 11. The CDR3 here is CASTTLAVRPYEQYF. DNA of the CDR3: TGTGCCAGCACTACGCTAGCGGTCCGCCCCTACGAGCAGTACTTC. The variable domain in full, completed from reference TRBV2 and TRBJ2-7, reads EPEVTQTPSHQVTQMGQEVILRCVPISNHLYFYWYRQILGQKVEFLVSFYNNEISEKSEIFDDQFSVERPDGSNFTLKIRSTKLEDSAMYFCASTTLAVRPYEQYFGPGTRLTVT.

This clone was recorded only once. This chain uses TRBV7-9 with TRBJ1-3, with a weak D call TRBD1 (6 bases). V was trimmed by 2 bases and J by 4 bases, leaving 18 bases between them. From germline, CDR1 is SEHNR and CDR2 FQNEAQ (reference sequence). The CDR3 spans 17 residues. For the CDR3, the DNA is TGTGCCAGCAGCTTAACCCGCGGGACAAGTTACGGAAACACCATATATTTT. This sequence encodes CASSLTRGTSYGNTIYF.

The CDR3 protein is CASSKWEGTGGDYGYTF. CDR3 nucleotide sequence: TGTGCCAGCAGCAAATGGGAGGGGACAGGGGGTGACTATGGCTACACCTTC. The J gene is TRBJ1-2, the V gene TRBV7-6; TRBD1 matches at 11 bases. CDR1 and CDR2 (germline): SGHVS, FNYEAQ. The CDR3 covers 17 residues. Germline trimming cut 5 bases from V and 3 bases from J; bases unmatched to any gene: 11.

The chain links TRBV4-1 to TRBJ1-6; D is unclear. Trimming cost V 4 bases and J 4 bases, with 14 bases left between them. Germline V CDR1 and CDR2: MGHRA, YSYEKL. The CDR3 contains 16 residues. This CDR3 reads CASSPSEGGYNSPLHF. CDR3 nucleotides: TGCGCCAGCAGCCCCTCTGAGGGAGGTTATAATTCACCCCTCCACTTT.

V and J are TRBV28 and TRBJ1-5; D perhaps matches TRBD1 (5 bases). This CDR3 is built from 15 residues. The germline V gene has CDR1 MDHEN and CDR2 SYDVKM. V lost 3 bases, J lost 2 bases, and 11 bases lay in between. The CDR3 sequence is CASSLDRGGNQPQHF. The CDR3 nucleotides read TGTGCCAGCAGTTTGGATAGGGGTGGCAATCAGCCCCAGCATTTT.

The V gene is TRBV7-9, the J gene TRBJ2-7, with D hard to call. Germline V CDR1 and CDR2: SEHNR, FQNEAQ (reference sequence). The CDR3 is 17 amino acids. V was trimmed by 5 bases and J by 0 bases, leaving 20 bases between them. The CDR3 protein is CASSATFGQTSSYEQYF. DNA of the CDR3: TGTGCCAGCAGCGCAACATTTGGGCAGACCAGCTCCTACGAGCAGTACTTC.

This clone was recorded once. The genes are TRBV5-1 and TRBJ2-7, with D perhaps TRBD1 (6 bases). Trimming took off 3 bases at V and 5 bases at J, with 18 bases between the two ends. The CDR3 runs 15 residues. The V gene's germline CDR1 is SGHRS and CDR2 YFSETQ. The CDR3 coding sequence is TGCGCCAGCAGCTCTGAAGACAGGCTTTACGACGAGCAGTACTTC. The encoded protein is CASSSEDRLYDEQYF.

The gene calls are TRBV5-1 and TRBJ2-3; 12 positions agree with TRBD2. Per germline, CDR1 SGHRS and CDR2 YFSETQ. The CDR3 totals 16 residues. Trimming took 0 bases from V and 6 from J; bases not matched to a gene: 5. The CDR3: CASSLDLAGGPDTQYF. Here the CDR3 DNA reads TGCGCCAGCAGCTTGGACCTAGCGGGAGGGCCGGATACGCAGTATTTT.

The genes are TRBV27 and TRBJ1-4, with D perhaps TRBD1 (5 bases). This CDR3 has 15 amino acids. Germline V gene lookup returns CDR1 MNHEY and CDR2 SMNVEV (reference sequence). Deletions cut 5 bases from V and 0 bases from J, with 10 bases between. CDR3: CASSLGTATNEKLFF. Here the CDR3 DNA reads TGTGCCAGCAGTCTAGGGACGGCAACTAATGAAAAACTGTTTTTT.

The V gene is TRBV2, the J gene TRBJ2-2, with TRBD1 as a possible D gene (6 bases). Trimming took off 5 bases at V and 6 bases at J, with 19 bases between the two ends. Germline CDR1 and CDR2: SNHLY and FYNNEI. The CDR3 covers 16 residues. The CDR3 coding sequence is TGTGCCAGCAGTCGACTCACAGGGAAGATTTCCGGGGAGCTGTTTTTT. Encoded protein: CASSRLTGKISGELFF.

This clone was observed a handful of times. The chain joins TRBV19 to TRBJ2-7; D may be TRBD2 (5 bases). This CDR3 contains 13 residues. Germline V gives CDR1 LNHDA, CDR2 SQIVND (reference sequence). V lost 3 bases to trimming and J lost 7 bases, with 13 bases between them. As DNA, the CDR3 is TGTGCCAGTAGTATGAGCGGTACGCGGGAGCAGTACTTC. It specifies CASSMSGTREQYF. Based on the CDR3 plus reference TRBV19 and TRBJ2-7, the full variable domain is DGGITQSPKYLFRKEGQNVTLSCEQNLNHDAMYWYRQDPGQGLRLIYYSQIVNDFQKGDIAEGYSVSREKKESFPLTVTSAQKNPTAFYLCASSMSGTREQYFGPGTRLTVT.

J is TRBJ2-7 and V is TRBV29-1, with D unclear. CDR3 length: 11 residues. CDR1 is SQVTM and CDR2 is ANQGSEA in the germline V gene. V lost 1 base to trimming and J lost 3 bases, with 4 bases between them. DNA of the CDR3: TGCAGCGTTGAAGCCGGCTACGAGCAGTACTTC. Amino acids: CSVEAGYEQYF.

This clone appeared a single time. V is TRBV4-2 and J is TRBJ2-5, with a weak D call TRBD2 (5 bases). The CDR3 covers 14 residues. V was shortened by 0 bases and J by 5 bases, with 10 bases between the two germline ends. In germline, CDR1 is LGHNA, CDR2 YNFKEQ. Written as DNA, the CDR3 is TGTGCCAGCAGCCAAGATCGACTAACGGAGACCCAGTACTTC. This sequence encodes CASSQDRLTETQYF.

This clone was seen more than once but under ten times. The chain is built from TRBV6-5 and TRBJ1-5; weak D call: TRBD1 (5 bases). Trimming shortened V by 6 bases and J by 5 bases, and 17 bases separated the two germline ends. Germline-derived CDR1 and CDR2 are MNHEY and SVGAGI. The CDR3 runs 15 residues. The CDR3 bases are TGTGCCAGCAGCTATGCGGTAGGGGTGGATCAGCCCCAGCATTTT. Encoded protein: CASSYAVGVDQPQHF.

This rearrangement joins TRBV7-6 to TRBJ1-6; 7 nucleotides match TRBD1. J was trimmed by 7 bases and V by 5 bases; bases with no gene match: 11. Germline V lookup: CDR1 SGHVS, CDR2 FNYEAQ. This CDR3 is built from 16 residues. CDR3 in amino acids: CASSPRGRGPNSPLHF. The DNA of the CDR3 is TGTGCCAGCAGCCCCCGGGGTAGGGGGCCAAATTCACCCCTCCACTTT.

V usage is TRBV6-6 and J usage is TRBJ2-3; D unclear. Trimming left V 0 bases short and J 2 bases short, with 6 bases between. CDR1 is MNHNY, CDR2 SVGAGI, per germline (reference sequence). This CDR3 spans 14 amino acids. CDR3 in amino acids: CASSYSLITDTQYF. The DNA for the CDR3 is TGTGCCAGCAGTTACTCCCTCATCACAGATACGCAGTATTTT.